Following are 18 T cell receptor beta chains from one sample sequenced in a study of T cell repertoires in cytomegalovirus infection. MiXCR, applied by TCRdb to the reads, yields one record per CDR3 protein. Of about 830,000 distinct CDR3 sequences in the sample, approximately 32% are singletons; the top ten hold over 10%. These receptors have no known antigen. Material: cultured CD8+ T cells from PBMCs, obtained from culture after CMV antigen stimulation. These receptor sequences come from a human donor in good health (CMV status not recorded). Some clones in this sample may be carry-over from other donors' samples.

The chain combines TRBV4-2 with TRBJ2-3; possibly TRBD2 for D (6 bases). Trimming took off 0 bases at V and 1 base at J, with 11 bases between the two ends. The length of the CDR3 is 16 residues. CDR1 is LGHNA and CDR2 is YNFKEQ in the germline V gene. CDR3 protein: CASSQDGGTGTDTQYF. Written as DNA, the CDR3 is TGTGCCAGCAGCCAAGATGGGGGGACCGGCACAGATACGCAGTATTTT.

The chain carries TRBV10-2 and TRBJ1-5; D uncertain. Germline lookup yields CDR1 WSHSY and CDR2 SAAADI. Trimming removed 2 bases at V and 6 bases at J, with 5 bases between. The CDR3 is 12 amino acids. For the CDR3, the DNA is TGCGCCAGCAGTGAGGGTAGTCAGCCCCAGCATTTT. It specifies CASSEGSQPQHF.

The chain combines TRBV15 with TRBJ2-1; possible D gene TRBD1, 6 bases. The V end lost 0 bases, the J end lost 3 bases, and 12 bases lay between the germline ends. CDR1 LNHNV and CDR2 YYDKDF come from the germline V gene (reference sequence). There are 16 residues in the CDR3. The chain's CDR3 is CATSRESIRGYNEQFF. The CDR3 DNA reads as TGTGCCACCAGCAGAGAAAGTATCAGGGGCTACAATGAGCAGTTCTTC.

The chain couples TRBV7-3 to TRBJ1-6; D remains ambiguous. Germline-derived CDR1 and CDR2 are SGHTA and FQGTGA. The CDR3 has 15 residues. The V end lost 0 bases, the J end lost 7 bases, and 10 bases lay between the germline ends. CDR3 nucleotide sequence: TGTGCCAGCAGCTTAACGGCAGGATTGAATTCACCCCTCCACTTT. The encoded protein is CASSLTAGLNSPLHF.

The rearrangement links TRBV29-1 to TRBJ1-4; D possibly corresponds to TRBD1 (5 bases). Germline V gene sequence: CDR1 SQVTM, CDR2 ANQGSEA. The V end was cut by 4 bases, the J end by 2 bases, with 8 bases between. The CDR3 is 13 residues long. The CDR3 coding sequence is TGCAGCGTTGCGCAGGGCACTAATGAAAAACTGTTTTTT. It specifies CSVAQGTNEKLFF. Full variable domain (remainder filled in from reference TRBV29-1 and TRBJ1-4): SAVISQKPSRDICQRGTSLTIQCQVDSQVTMMFWYRQQPGQSLTLIATANQGSEATYESGFVIDKFPISRPNLTFSTLTVSNMSPEDSSIYLCSVAQGTNEKLFFGSGTQLSVL.

A few counts support this clonotype. The rearrangement joins TRBV5-1 to TRBJ2-3; tentatively, D is TRBD2 (6 bases). This CDR3 region has 16 residues. In germline, CDR1 is SGHRS, CDR2 YFSETQ. The ends were cut back, 1 base at V and 2 bases at J, with 14 bases in the middle. CDR3 in amino acids: CASSLTSLVTTDTQYF. The CDR3 DNA is TGCGCCAGCAGCTTGACTAGCCTAGTCACCACAGATACGCAGTATTTT.

This clonotype was detected only a few times. The V and J genes are TRBV7-8 and TRBJ2-2; TRBD2 matches at 11 bases. Germline V gene data show CDR1 as SGHVS and CDR2 as FQNEAQ. With 5 bases clipped from V and 1 base from J, the junction kept 3 bases outside the gene matches. The CDR3 runs 16 residues. CDR3 DNA: TGTGCCAGCAGCCTTAGCGGGGGGGTGAACACCGGGGAGCTGTTTTTT. This translates into CASSLSGGVNTGELFF.

This clonotype was found a few times. The rearrangement links TRBV27 to TRBJ2-2, with D uncertain. V lost 6 bases and J lost 2, with 10 bases in between. The CDR3 has 14 amino acids. Germline V gene sequence: CDR1 MNHEY, CDR2 SMNVEV (reference sequence). Here the CDR3 DNA reads TGTGCCAGCAGACGTTCCCCTAACACCGGGGAGCTGTTTTTT. Translating gives CASRRSPNTGELFF.

This clonotype was found once. The chain couples TRBV19 to TRBJ2-5; 7 bases map to TRBD1. CDR3 length: 16 amino acids. With 4 bases clipped from V and 0 bases from J, the junction kept 8 bases outside the gene matches. The germline gives CDR1 LNHDA, CDR2 SQIVND (reference sequence). The CDR3 is CASSTRTGLYQETQYF. CDR3 in DNA: TGTGCCAGTAGTACTAGGACAGGATTGTACCAAGAGACCCAGTACTTC.

This clonotype was seen more than once but under ten times. The chain employs TRBV7-2 and TRBJ1-6; no definite D call. Germline loops: CDR1 SGHTA, CDR2 FQGNSA. The length of the CDR3 is 14 residues. Trimming took 1 base from V and 5 from J, leaving 6 bases between them. In nucleotides, the CDR3 is TGTGCCAGCAGCTTAGTCCCAGATAATTCACCCCTCCACTTT. Protein sequence: CASSLVPDNSPLHF. Full variable domain (missing parts from reference TRBV7-2 and TRBJ1-6): GAGVSQSPSNKVTEKGKDVELRCDPISGHTALYWYRQSLGQGLEFLIYFQGNSAPDKSGLPSDRFSAERTGGSVSTLTIQRTQQEDSAVYLCASSLVPDNSPLHFGNGTRLTVT.

This clonotype came up a few times. CDR3 region: CASSLQERAYEQYF. In DNA form, the CDR3 reads TGTGCCAGCAGCTTGCAAGAGCGGGCCTACGAGCAGTACTTC. The V call is TRBV7-8, the J call TRBJ2-7, with D tentatively TRBD2 (6 bases). The length of the CDR3 is 14 residues. V lost 3 bases and J lost 2, with 11 bases in between. Germline V CDR1 and CDR2: SGHVS, FQNEAQ.

This clonotype appeared many times. This chain connects TRBV27 to TRBJ1-5, with 8 bases matching TRBD1. Germline V gene lookup returns CDR1 MNHEY and CDR2 SMNVEV (reference sequence). The CDR3 spans 14 residues. Trimming cost V 6 bases and J 6 bases; bases outside gene matches: 7. CDR3 region: CASRTGGVGQPQHF. The DNA for the CDR3 is TGTGCCAGCAGAACAGGGGGAGTCGGTCAGCCCCAGCATTTT.

This chain joins TRBV19 and TRBJ2-3, with D uncertain. CDR3 length: 16 amino acids. Germline V gene lookup returns CDR1 LNHDA and CDR2 SQIVND (reference sequence). V lost 2 bases, J lost 0 bases, and 12 bases lay in between. The CDR3 nucleotides read TGTGCCAGTAGTATAAATTCTCGGCCTAGCACAGATACGCAGTATTTT. It codes for CASSINSRPSTDTQYF.

This chain joins TRBV27 and TRBJ2-1; D is possibly TRBD1 or TRBD2 (5 bases each). Germline lookup yields CDR1 MNHEY and CDR2 SMNVEV (reference sequence). V was cut by 1 base and J by 8 bases, with 12 bases left in between. The CDR3 covers 14 residues. DNA of the CDR3: TGTGCCAGCAGTTTATTACCCGGGGCGGATGAGCAGTTCTTC. Protein product: CASSLLPGADEQFF.

V is TRBV15 and J is TRBJ1-5; D is undetermined. CDR3 length equals 15 residues. The V gene lost 0 bases and the J gene lost 0 bases, with 6 bases spanning the gap. CDR1 LNHNV and CDR2 YYDKDF come from the germline V gene (reference sequence). The CDR3 protein is CATSRDRYSNQPQHF. The CDR3 DNA reads TGTGCCACCAGCAGAGATCGGTATAGCAATCAGCCCCAGCATTTT.

The gene calls are TRBV7-9 and TRBJ1-5, with D unresolved. TRBJ2-3 matches the DNA end more closely, so the J call is doubtful. CDR3 length: 14 residues. Germline V CDR1 and CDR2: SEHNR, FQNEAQ (reference sequence). The CDR3 here is CASSLAAGDQPQYF. In nucleotides, the CDR3 is TGTGCCAGCAGCTTAGCAGCAGGTGATCAGCCCCAGTATTTT.

This clonotype showed up many times. This chain uses TRBV12-3 or TRBV12-4 with TRBJ2-7, with TRBD1 identical over 7 bases. The CDR3 is 13 amino acids. The V segment lost 6 bases and the J segment 3 bases; nucleotides outside the gene matches: 5. The CDR3 region is CASSPGTVYEQYV. The CDR3 DNA is TGTGCCAGCAGCCCCGGGACAGTCTACGAGCAGTACGTC.

This clonotype was seen more than once but under ten times. The rearrangement links TRBV12-3 or TRBV12-4 to TRBJ1-2; D uncertain. The CDR3 length is 11 residues. Trimming took off 10 bases at V and 8 bases at J, with 14 bases between the two ends. In DNA, the CDR3 is TGTGCCACCCCCGTCGATTACGGCTACACCTTC. Translated, it gives CATPVDYGYTF.